A selection of T cell receptor beta chains follows, all from one sample in a study of early T cells in non-severe SARS-CoV-2 infection. TCRdb independently ran MiXCR on the 5' RACE reads; one entry per CDR3 protein. Of 65,000 to 95,000 distinct CDR3 sequences in the sample, approximately 12% were seen once. Sample: whole blood, taken at baseline. The source is an adult who was a healthcare worker with PCR-confirmed SARS-CoV-2 infection or an uninfected control (not recorded which). The donor label of this sample is uncertain. The CDR3 runs from the conserved cysteine through the conserved F or W. The D gene is left open where the match is weak. Expanded clones are given a class, and other clones once, few, many or no size at all.

j_call d_call cdr3_length v_call clone_size cdr3_nt cdr3_aa
TRBJ2-1 TRBD2 15 TRBV12-3/TRBV12-4 few TGTGCCAGCAGGGTAGCGGGGGGGACCTACAATGAGCAGTTCTTC CASRVAGGTYNEQFF
TRBJ2-2 - 14 TRBV11-2 few TGTGCCAGCAGCTTAACTAGGAACACCGGGGAGCTGTTTTTT CASSLTRNTGELFF
TRBJ2-2 TRBD1 15 TRBV5-1 few TGCGCCAGCAGCCCCGGACAGGGGGCGGACGGGGAGCTGTTTTTT CASSPGQGADGELFF
TRBJ1-2 - 13 TRBV4-2 few TGTGCCAGCAGCCCCCCCAGTCGCGATGGCTACACCTTC CASSPPSRDGYTF
TRBJ2-7 TRBD2 16 TRBV4-3 - TGCGCCAGCAGCCAAGAAGGCGGGGGACCGTCCTACGAGCAGTACTTC CASSQEGGGPSYEQYF
TRBJ2-7 - 11 TRBV2 few TGTGCCAGCAAACTCCAATACGAGCAGTACTTC CASKLQYEQYF
TRBJ1-5 TRBD1 15 TRBV11-2 many TGTGCCAGCAGCTCAGGGGACAGGGCTAATCAGCCCCAGCATTTT CASSSGDRANQPQHF
TRBJ1-2 - 13 TRBV30 many TGTGCCTGTGTACCAAGAGCAGGGTTCGGCTACACCTTC CACVPRAGFGYTF
TRBJ1-2 - 13 TRBV7-2 - TGTGCCAGCAGCTTAGAAGGTAGCAGAGGCTACACCTTC CASSLEGSRGYTF
TRBJ1-6 - 15 TRBV6-1 few TGTGCCAGCAGTGAAGTCGGTCATCAGAATTCACCCCTCCACTTT CASSEVGHQNSPLHF
TRBJ2-1 - 20 TRBV4-3 few TGCGCCAGCAGCCAAGATTGGTTTGGAAGTCGACCCGGGGCTTCCAATGAGCAGTTCTTC CASSQDWFGSRPGASNEQFF
TRBJ1-1 - 14 TRBV5-1 - TGCGCCAGCAGCCTCAAGAGGGGGATGGCTGAAGCTTTCTTT CASSLKRGMAEAFF
TRBJ2-7 - 15 TRBV11-2 - TGTGCCAGCAGCTCGTCCGAGCGGCAATCCTACGAGCAGTACTTC CASSSSERQSYEQYF
TRBJ2-7 TRBD2 13 TRBV20-1 many TGCAGTGCCTCATCGCGGGACTACGGCGAGCAGTACTTC CSASSRDYGEQYF
TRBJ2-5 - 12 TRBV6-1 few TGTGCCAGCAGTGTTTCCGTTTGGGGGGAGTACTTC CASSVSVWGEYF
TRBJ2-1 - 12 TRBV7-6 few TGTGCCAGCAGCTTAGCAGTGAATGAGCAGTTCTTC CASSLAVNEQFF
TRBJ1-4 - 15 TRBV7-2 few TGTGCCAGCACTTTGCGAAGCGGACTTACAGGAAAACTGTTTTTT CASTLRSGLTGKLFF
TRBJ1-1 - 11 TRBV20-1 few TGCAGTGCTCCTCTGAACACTGAAGCTTTCTTT CSAPLNTEAFF
TRBJ2-5 - 11 TRBV19 few TGTGCCAGTAGAAGGGGGGAGACCCAGTACTTC CASRRGETQYF
TRBJ2-3 TRBD2 15 TRBV19 - TGTGCCAGTACCCTTAGCGGGGGGGCGGCAGATACGCAGTATTTT CASTLSGGAADTQYF
TRBJ2-1 - 13 TRBV7-7 - TGTGCCAGCAGCTTAGGGGGGCTCAATGAGCAGTTCTTC CASSLGGLNEQFF
TRBJ1-5 - 12 TRBV6-2/TRBV6-3 - TGTGCCAGCAGTTCCCATTATCAGCCCCAGCATTTT CASSSHYQPQHF
TRBJ2-3 TRBD2 16 TRBV9 few TGTGCCAGCAGCGCCGCACTAGCGGGGTTCACAGATACGCAGTATTTT CASSAALAGFTDTQYF
TRBJ2-7 - 14 TRBV7-2 - TGTGCCAGCAGCCGAGGGACGGGACCCTACGAGCAGTACTTC CASSRGTGPYEQYF
TRBJ1-4 - 15 TRBV27 few TGTGCCAGCAGCCCCGGGACACTTGGGGAAGAAAAACTGTTTTTT CASSPGTLGEEKLFF
TRBJ2-3 - 14 TRBV6-5 many TGTGCCAGCAGTTATATCTGGGGCACAGATACGCAGTATTTT CASSYIWGTDTQYF
TRBJ2-2 - 14 TRBV19 - TGTGCCAGTAGTATAGGCCTTTCGCCCGGGGAGCTGTTTTTT CASSIGLSPGELFF
TRBJ2-7 TRBD2 13 TRBV20-1 few TGCAGTGTTACAAGCGGGAGCTCCTACGAGCAGTACTTC CSVTSGSSYEQYF
TRBJ2-1 - 15 TRBV12-2 - TGTGCAAGTCGCCTAGCGGGGGCCCCGAACAATGAGCAGTTCTTC CASRLAGAPNNEQFF
TRBJ2-1 - 13 TRBV14 many TGTGCCAGCAGCCAAGACGCTGTACATGAGCAGTTCTTC CASSQDAVHEQFF
TRBJ1-1 - 11 TRBV30 few TGTGCCTGGAGTGGGGACACTGAAGCTTTCTTT CAWSGDTEAFF
TRBJ2-3 TRBD2 15 TRBV20-1 once TGCAGTGCGGAACTAGCGGGCCTTAGCACAGATACGCAGTATTTT CSAELAGLSTDTQYF
TRBJ2-3 - 12 TRBV9 many TGTGCCAGCAGCGTAGCAACAGATACGCAGTATTTT CASSVATDTQYF
TRBJ2-3 TRBD2 17 TRBV6-5 - TGTGCCAGCAGTGAGACCCCCCCGGGGGGTCACACAGATACGCAGTATTTT CASSETPPGGHTDTQYF
TRBJ2-7 - 14 TRBV7-2 - TGTGCCAGCAGCTGGGGGGCTGGGGCCTACGAGCAGTACTTC CASSWGAGAYEQYF
TRBJ1-1 TRBD1 17 TRBV18 - TGTGCCAGCTCACCCGTCCCGGGACAGGTACTAAACACTGAAGCTTTCTTT CASSPVPGQVLNTEAFF
TRBJ2-5 - 16 TRBV29-1 - TGCAGCGTTGGGTTCGAGGGCGGGACACCGCAAGAGACCCAGTACTTC CSVGFEGGTPQETQYF
TRBJ2-1 TRBD2 16 TRBV27 few TGTGCCAGCAGTTTACTAGCGGGGGGGCCAGTGGATGAGCAGTTCTTC CASSLLAGGPVDEQFF
TRBJ2-7 TRBD1 13 TRBV12-3/TRBV12-4 few TGTGCCAGCAGTACAGGGGCCCGGGGCGAGCAGTACTTC CASSTGARGEQYF
TRBJ2-3 - 15 TRBV18 few TGTGCCAGCTCACCACGCATGGATAGTACAGATACGCAGTATTTT CASSPRMDSTDTQYF
TRBJ1-1 - 14 TRBV7-2 few TGTGCCAGCAGCTTAAAGGGGGGCATCACTGAAGCTTTCTTT CASSLKGGITEAFF
TRBJ2-3 TRBD2 19 TRBV15 - TGTGCCACCAGCAATCCGGGACTAGCGGGAGTCGTCGGCACAGATACGCAGTATTTT CATSNPGLAGVVGTDTQYF
TRBJ2-1 TRBD1 10 TRBV20-1 - TGCAGTGCGCCAGGGGGTGAGCAGTTCTTC CSAPGGEQFF
TRBJ2-7 TRBD1 14 TRBV7-6 - TGTGCCAGCAACCCGGGACAGGGGGCTCGCGAGCAGTACTTC CASNPGQGAREQYF
TRBJ1-2 - 12 TRBV4-3 few TGCGCCAGCAGCCAAGTTAACTATGGCTACACCTTC CASSQVNYGYTF
TRBJ2-4 - 17 TRBV14 - TGTGCCAGCAGCCAAGGGACGAGAGGGCCGGAGTTCGCCATTCAGTACTTC CASSQGTRGPEFAIQYF
TRBJ1-3 TRBD1 18 TRBV11-2 many TGTGCCAGCAGCTTAGGCGCGGGACAGCCTTTCTCTGGAAACACCATATATTTT CASSLGAGQPFSGNTIYF
TRBJ1-1 - 12 TRBV14 - TGTGCCAGCAGTCGAGGACCAGGGAAAGCTTTCTTT CASSRGPGKAFF
TRBJ2-3 - 13 TRBV9 many TGTGCCAGCAGCGTAAAAGGGGCAGATACGCAGTATTTT CASSVKGADTQYF